This TCR beta chain was identified during a study of blood T cell repertoires in COVID-19. For the study at large: Samples came from the United States, Italy and Spain, spanning acute and convalescent COVID-19. Sources were T cells, B-cell-depleted T cells, or PBMCs; the material itself was cDNA or gDNA.

Authors' methods: The assay estimated nucleated cells by amplifying reference gene primers. Repertoires were generated with immunoSEQ multiplex PCR, while TCRdb's copy carries only in-frame clones and drops some. V and J calls and clone size are given by that table; D and trimming were obtained from the DNA. The table has about 170,000 clones, 85% seen once. The ends were cut back, 5 bases at V and 7 bases at J, with 12 bases in the middle. CDR3 length: 13 amino acids. This clone appeared a few times. The sequencing sample was made of peripheral blood. The genes are TRBV12-3 or TRBV12-4 and TRBJ2-1; D unclear. The sequence was collected from a human donor with acute or convalescent COVID-19. The donor label of this sample is uncertain. The CDR3 bases are TGTGCCAGCAGTCCTCCAGGCCGGAATGAGCAGTTCTTC. The encoded protein is CASSPPGRNEQFF.